The T cell receptor beta chain described here comes from a study of T cells in Graves' hyperthyroidism and ophthalmopathy (dated by TCRdb to the late 2010s). Study-wide context: Peripheral blood samples were taken at the time of initial diagnosis, prior to any treatment. The study also compared thyroid tissue and blood T-cell repertoires from a handful of Graves' hyperthyroidism patients. Prospective prediction of ophthalmopathy was tested in an independent validation cohort of 18 to 20 hyperthyroidism patients and 17 patients who later progressed to ophthalmopathy. To identify distinguishing TCR V-J signatures, a discovery cohort of 90 to 100 patients was used, comprising 40 to 45 with Graves' ophthalmopathy and 57 with stable Graves' hyperthyroidism. The roughly 100 discovery patients were randomly split 7:3 into training and test sets. Once sampling was done, hyperthyroidism patients were given methimazole at a starting dose of 30 mg daily, whereas ophthalmopathy patients were given high-dose intravenous methylprednisolone. The paper reports TCR Vbeta CDR3 sequencing of more than 120 peripheral blood samples: 43 ophthalmopathy, some 80 hyperthyroidism and 17 progressor patients.

Amplification of TCR beta CDR3 regions was carried out from RNA transcripts. The TCR CDR3 was subjected to a first round of RT-PCR using the HTBI primer set and the Qiagen OneStep RT-PCR kit. A second multiplex PCR round built the libraries, followed by size selection and purification. Sequencing of the libraries was done on an Illumina HiSeq2000 using paired-end 100 bp reads. The paper's data handling went like this. Raw data were processed with SOAPnuke, discarding reads with adapters, uncalled bases, mean Phred below 15, or no exact constant-primer or identifier match. High-quality paired reads were merged using COPE v1.2.5, and each unique nucleotide sequence was defined as a clonotype. Clonotypes were aligned to IMGT TRBV, TRBD and TRBJ reference segments using MiTCR v1.1. The analysis included only V-J combinations with a frequency above 0.0001, which together covered around 99% of the repertoires. The TCS score was defined as the ratio of F50 (clonal expansion) to E x V (chaos), calculated using BLOSUM62-based TCRdist between CDR3 peptides within each V-J. Welch's t-statistics and random forest reduced 500 to 550 V-J features to 13, which were used in a naive Bayes classifier (R e1071). The raw public data were reprocessed by TCRdb itself: fastp quality trimming at Q25, MiXCR clonotype calling, in-frame beta chains only. Every distinct CDR3 protein forms one entry, paired with its most common genes and DNA. TCRdb's processing, not the study's, gives the V and J calls here. Counted in this sample were about 400,000 distinct CDR3 sequences; 14% to 15% of them appeared once. The ten biggest clones cover around a third of the sample.

A patient counted as having stable Graves' hyperthyroidism if no progression to ophthalmopathy occurred over 18 months of follow-up. Hyperthyroidism patients were newly diagnosed, had a disease duration of under 2 months, and were aged 18 to 65 years. The study excluded patients with uncontrolled infections, other autoimmune diseases, pregnancy or lactation. Diagnoses were established on the basis of clinical symptoms, serum thyroxine and TRAb, thyroid ultrasound, and orbital computed tomography. PBMCs were separated from 8 to 10 ml of fresh peripheral blood using Ficoll-Paque density gradient centrifugation. Total RNA was extracted with Trizol reagent, and quality was checked on an Agilent 2100 Bioanalyzer. Ten or more counts support this clonotype. This clone's antigen is unknown. It has no much larger one-base neighbor in the sample; base qualities were not kept. Trimming costs V 4 bases and J 2 bases, and their ends lie 15 bases apart. Measured from the cysteine to the phenylalanine, the CDR3 is 15 residues long. Only the CDR3 DNA stays, 45 bases, in frame from base 1. As encoded in the germline V gene (reference sequence), CDR1 is LGHDT while CDR2 is YNNKEL.

Results the study describes overall, beyond this receptor: In cross-validation, a model built on a 13 V-J signature told ophthalmopathy apart from stable hyperthyroidism with over 85% sensitivity and around 81% specificity, and in testing the same model reached 80%/75%. During validation, the model predicted progression to ophthalmopathy a median of roughly six months ahead of onset, with almost 71% sensitivity and 72% to 85% specificity. Blood samples also contained most of the expanded thyroid clonotypes (frequency above 0.001), which suggests that blood repertoires may reflect thyroid immune responses. Sample size was not statistically predetermined, and blinding of investigators to group allocation was not performed.

Sequencing was carried out using blood. This sequence uses TRBV3-1 and TRBJ2-7, with no confident D gene call. This TCR was sampled from a woman aged 30 to 39 with Graves' hyperthyroidism. The nucleotide sequence is TGTGCCAGCAGCCCGTATGATCCCCCGCCCTACGAGCAGTACTTC. Its protein reads: CASSPYDPPPYEQYF.